Given below is one T cell receptor (beta chain) in context. Per germline, CDR1 SGHNT and CDR2 YYREEE (reference sequence). Deletions cut 4 bases from V and 4 bases from J, with 11 bases between. This CDR3 is 13 amino acids long. Sequencing was performed with immunoSEQ multiplex PCR; in TCRdb, only in-frame clones are kept and a portion is missing. The sample holds 37,000 or so clones, roughly 91% seen once. The data belong to a study of T cell changes during pregnancy in multiple sclerosis. The rearrangement uses TRBV5-4 and TRBJ1-2, with D possibly matching TRBD1 (5 bases). Source: CD4+ T cells from peripheral blood mononuclear cells, taken in the second trimester of pregnancy. This TCR derives from a female donor in good health, enrolled as a control in a pregnancy study. The CDR3 loop reads CASSQDSSYGYTF. Here the CDR3 DNA reads TGTGCCAGCAGCCAAGACAGTTCCTATGGCTACACCTTC.